The next 11 T cell receptor beta chains were all read from a single sample in a study of cytomegalovirus exposure and HLA in healthy donors. The PCR employed 60 Vbeta primers together with 13 Jbeta primers. Here immunoSEQ multiplex PCR was the method, and the copy in TCRdb shows in-frame clones only, minus some. The sample consists of around 99,000 clones, over 75% of them appearing once. The sample comprised PBMCs. Every receptor here comes from a man aged 45 to 65 in good health and CMV-seropositive.

This chain uses TRBV30 with TRBJ1-6; 11 bases match TRBD1. This CDR3 is built from 16 residues. CDR1 and CDR2 from the germline V gene are GTSNPN and SVGIG (reference sequence). Trimming took 4 bases from V and 10 from J; bases not matched to a gene: 12. This CDR3 reads CAWKLPGQGVKSPLHF. The CDR3 DNA is TGTGCCTGGAAATTACCGGGACAGGGGGTAAAATCACCCCTCCACTTT.

The J gene is TRBJ2-2, the V gene TRBV6-5; tentative D call: TRBD2 (6 bases). From germline, CDR1 is MNHEY and CDR2 SVGAGI. Trimming removed 10 bases at V and 6 bases at J, with 15 bases between. The CDR3 runs to 13 residues. The CDR3: CATRGGDAGELFF. CDR3 DNA: TGTGCCACCCGTGGAGGGGACGCCGGGGAGCTGTTTTTT.

In its sample, this clone was seen once. One end of the junction varies from germline; a read error may be responsible. The chain has TRBV5-3 and TRBJ1-5; possibly TRBD1 for D (5 bases). TRBV5-3 has ORF status, its function being uncertain. This CDR3 has 17 residues. The CDR3, as DNA: TGTGCCAGAACCACCCGCGGGAACGGGGGAGGGAATCAGCCCCAGAATTTT. It specifies CARTTRGNGGGNQPQNF.

The chain joins TRBV2 to TRBJ2-5; a weak D match, TRBD1 (6 bases). Germline CDR1 SNHLY, CDR2 FYNNEI. V dropped 7 bases and J dropped 2 bases, with 14 bases sitting between them. The CDR3 consists of 14 residues. The CDR3: CASKSQGTQETQYF. CDR3 DNA sequence: TGTGCCAGCAAGAGTCAAGGGACACAAGAGACCCAGTACTTC. The whole variable domain, filled in from reference TRBV2 and TRBJ2-5, reads EPEVTQTPSHQVTQMGQEVILRCVPISNHLYFYWYRQILGQKVEFLVSFYNNEISEKSEIFDDQFSVERPDGSNFTLKIRSTKLEDSAMYFCASKSQGTQETQYFGPGTRLLVL.

The CDR3 loop is CASGATRDTEAFF. The CDR3, as DNA: TGTGCTAGTGGTGCCACGCGGGACACTGAAGCTTTCTTT. The chain is built from TRBV12-5 and TRBJ1-1; D is undetermined. The germline CDR1 and CDR2 sequences are LGHNT and FRNRAP. The V end lost 5 bases, the J end lost 3 bases, and 10 bases lay between the germline ends. The CDR3 spans 13 residues.

The V and J genes are TRBV2 and TRBJ1-5, with D perhaps TRBD1 (5 bases). Germline V gives CDR1 SNHLY, CDR2 FYNNEI. The CDR3 has 15 amino acids. Deletions cut 6 bases from V and 4 bases from J, with 16 bases between. The CDR3 sequence is CASRNGGTVNQPQHF. Here the CDR3 DNA reads TGTGCCAGCAGGAACGGCGGGACGGTTAATCAGCCCCAGCATTTT. Drawing the rest from reference TRBV2 and TRBJ1-5, the complete variable domain is EPEVTQTPSHQVTQMGQEVILRCVPISNHLYFYWYRQILGQKVEFLVSFYNNEISEKSEIFDDQFSVERPDGSNFTLKIRSTKLEDSAMYFCASRNGGTVNQPQHFGDGTRLSIL.

This clone was counted only a few times. The chain recombines TRBV4-2 with TRBJ1-4, with D hard to call. Germline lookup yields CDR1 LGHNA and CDR2 YNFKEQ. The V gene lost 3 bases and the J gene lost 16 bases, with 15 bases spanning the gap. This CDR3 comprises 12 residues. For the CDR3, the DNA is TGTGCCAGCAGCCAGGAAGACGGGGTACCGTTTTTT. This translates into CASSQEDGVPFF.

Comments on this clone: One end of the junction varies from germline; a read error may be responsible. J is TRBJ2-7 and V is TRBV7-2; possible D gene TRBD2, 6 bases. The CDR3 has 11 residues. Germline V gene data show CDR1 as SGHTA and CDR2 as FQGNSA. For the CDR3, the DNA is TGTGCCAGCAGCTTAGGGAGGCGGGGATTTTTC. Protein sequence: CASSLGRRGFF.

The gene calls are TRBV7-9 and TRBJ1-4; a possible D gene is TRBD1 (5 bases). The CDR3 length is 14 residues. The germline CDR1 and CDR2 sequences are SEHNR and FQNEAQ (reference sequence). The V end was cut by 5 bases, the J end by 12 bases, with 19 bases between. CDR3 DNA sequence: TGTGCCAGCAGCCCCGGTGGGGCTAGAAAGGAACTGTTTTTT. It yields the protein CASSPGGARKELFF.

This clone was seen just once. The genes are TRBV2 and TRBJ2-7; TRBD2 matches at 7 bases. CDR3 length: 14 amino acids. The J segment lost 2 bases and the V segment lost 1 base, leaving 2 bases of the junction unmatched. Germline CDR1 reads SNHLY; CDR2 reads FYNNEI. The CDR3 region has the DNA TGTGCCAGCAGTGAAGAGAGCGGGGCCTACGAGCAGTACTTC. Amino acids: CASSEESGAYEQYF.

The table lists this clone with a few counts. The chain employs TRBV10-3 and TRBJ2-6, with 11 positions matching TRBD1. The germline CDR1 and CDR2 sequences are ENHRY and SYGVKD. V was clipped by 7 bases and J by 3 bases; unmatched bases: 5. The CDR3 spans 16 residues. CDR3: CAITGQGAGGANVLTF. In nucleotides, the CDR3 is TGTGCCATCACCGGACAGGGGGCTGGTGGGGCCAACGTCCTGACTTTC.